This T cell receptor (beta chain) was captured by sequencing in a study of blood T cell repertoires in COVID-19. Only in-frame clones appear in the TCRdb table, and some are missing; sequencing was by immunoSEQ multiplex PCR. The sample contains 95,000 to 110,000 clones, approximately 80% of which appear only once. Per the germline V gene, CDR1 is SGHRS and CDR2 is YFSETQ. The junction had 7 bases not matched to a gene; V was cut back by 4 bases and J by 8 bases. The CDR3 is 15 residues long. The chain recombines TRBV5-1 with TRBJ2-1, with 12 nucleotides matching TRBD2. The sequenced sample consisted of peripheral blood. This clonotype originated in a man aged 55 to 70 with acute or convalescent COVID-19. The CDR3 protein is CASSQTSGSLDEQFF. CDR3 DNA sequence: TGCGCCAGCAGCCAGACTAGCGGGAGTTTGGATGAGCAGTTCTTC.